This T cell receptor beta chain was retrieved from a study of a mutant IDH1 vaccine in newly diagnosed glioma. The CDR3 runs to 13 residues. CDR1 SNHLY and CDR2 FYNNEI come from the germline V gene. V was clipped by 8 bases and J by 4 bases, with 9 bases between them. On this clone itself: The antigen remains undetermined.

Time point here: week 35, safety follow-up. One vaccine dose held 300 ug of mutant IDH1 20-mer peptide and came with topical imiquimod. The repertoire was sequenced with immunoSEQ multiplex PCR; TCRdb's copy has only in-frame clones and lacks some. The sample has fewer than 35,000 clones; roughly 78% are singletons. The receptor comes from a woman in her thirties or forties with glioma. The sample consisted of PBMCs, taken from a glioma patient whose treatment included an IDH1 peptide vaccine. This rearrangement joins TRBV2 to TRBJ1-6, with D perhaps TRBD1 (5 bases). DNA of the CDR3: TGTGCCAGCCTGGGACCGTATAATTCACCCCTCCACTTT. Translation gives CASLGPYNSPLHF.